Listed below are T cell receptor beta chains from one sample, sequenced in a study of CD8 T cells in Susac syndrome. Each CDR3 protein gets one entry after TCRdb re-called the immunoSEQ multiplex PCR reads with MiXCR. This table has about 140,000 distinct CDR3 sequences, more than 85% appearing once. The sequenced material came from CD4+ T cells from PBMCs. The receptor set was obtained from a human donor with Susac syndrome. The CDR3 runs from the conserved cysteine through the conserved F or W. Fields, in order: CDR3 protein, V gene, J gene, clone size. Where a row states a size, it is once, few, many or the class of an expanded clone; other rows omit it.

CDR3: CASSLTGYSNQPQHF
V: TRBV12-3/TRBV12-4
J: TRBJ1-5
size: once

CDR3: CSASGTVNEKLFF
V: TRBV20-1
J: TRBJ1-4
size: -

CDR3: CAWSRGLDQPQHF
V: TRBV30
J: TRBJ1-5
size: -

CDR3: CAWIPELGSYEQYF
V: TRBV30
J: TRBJ2-7
size: -

CDR3: CASRSPFSYNSPLHF
V: TRBV27
J: TRBJ1-6
size: -

CDR3: CASSLNPNTEAFF
V: TRBV13
J: TRBJ1-1
size: -

CDR3: CASSPMWTGGGGGYTF
V: TRBV7-9
J: TRBJ1-2
size: -

CDR3: CASSYLYTEAFF
V: TRBV7-9
J: TRBJ1-1
size: -

CDR3: CASSPSSGGWTQYF
V: TRBV9
J: TRBJ2-5
size: -

CDR3: CASRIADRAVNQPQHF
V: TRBV28
J: TRBJ1-5
size: -

CDR3: CASSLDGTSYGYTF
V: TRBV6-5
J: TRBJ1-2
size: -

CDR3: CASSQRSGPANEKLFF
V: TRBV3-1
J: TRBJ1-4
size: -

CDR3: CATIRTASGANVLTF
V: TRBV12-3/TRBV12-4
J: TRBJ2-6
size: -

CDR3: CSAREAAGAYEQYF
V: TRBV20-1
J: TRBJ2-7
size: -

CDR3: CASSTRPLEPQHF
V: TRBV27
J: TRBJ1-5
size: -

CDR3: CSARALLSGRASIQETQYF
V: TRBV20-1
J: TRBJ2-5
size: -

CDR3: CASSIGGTGANVLTF
V: TRBV19
J: TRBJ2-6
size: -

CDR3: CASSLMPDGYTF
V: TRBV12-3/TRBV12-4
J: TRBJ1-2
size: -

CDR3: CAWWGRIAGGKYEQYF
V: TRBV30
J: TRBJ2-7
size: -

CDR3: CSVRRGNTEAFF
V: TRBV29-1
J: TRBJ1-1
size: -